What follows is one T cell receptor (beta chain) and its context. This entry is derived from a study of long-term antiretroviral therapy in people with HIV. V lost 3 bases and J lost 5; bases outside the gene matches: 10. This CDR3 spans 16 amino acids. From germline, CDR1 is SGDLS and CDR2 YYNGEE. Researchers ran immunoSEQ v3.0 at survey level. TCRdb's table, derived via immunoSEQ multiplex PCR, lists solely in-frame clones and lacks some. The profile shows over 5,500 clones, approximately 83% of them singletons. This receptor was obtained from a woman between 45 and 60 years old with HIV. The V call is TRBV9, the J call TRBJ2-5; 10 positions agree with TRBD1. This specimen consisted of unsorted PBMCs, obtained 3.7 years after starting antiretroviral therapy. The CDR3 loop is CASSGPGTGDRETQYF. DNA of the CDR3: TGTGCCAGCAGCGGCCCCGGGACAGGGGATCGGGAGACCCAGTACTTC.